This T cell receptor (beta chain) came from a study of cytomegalovirus exposure and HLA in healthy donors. Both 60 Vbeta primers and 13 Jbeta primers went into the PCR. Clones were read by immunoSEQ multiplex PCR, and TCRdb kept only the in-frame ones, dropping some. Seen here are 85,000 to 90,000 clones, more than 80% observed once, and the top ten hold around 2.3%. The length of the CDR3 is 15 residues. The V gene lost 2 bases and the J gene lost 1 base, with 11 bases spanning the gap. The germline gives CDR1 SGHRS, CDR2 YFSETQ. This clone was observed a handful of times. Its antigen remains unknown. The study, taken as a whole, reports: Associated with HLA alleles at 0.05 false discovery rate in a later analysis were over 15,000 TCR beta sequences. Confirmation in vitro established that three CMV-associated chains were specific for CMV antigens. By HLA locus, TCR association rates varied in a later analysis, with DRB1 showing the most and HLA-C the fewest. Immune exposure was documented only through CMV serostatus.

J is TRBJ2-3 and V is TRBV5-1, with D perhaps TRBD2 (6 bases). The sequencing sample was made of PBMCs. The sequence was obtained from a man younger than 30 in good health and CMV-seronegative. The CDR3 region is CASSLSGLRTDTQYF. The CDR3 coding sequence is TGCGCCAGCAGCTTAAGCGGGCTACGCACAGATACGCAGTATTTT. The full variable domain, its missing parts supplied by reference TRBV5-1 and TRBJ2-3, is KAGVTQTPRYLIKTRGQQVTLSCSPISGHRSVSWYQQTPGQGLQFLFEYFSETQRNKGNFPGRFSGRQFSNSRSEMNVSTLELGDSALYLCASSLSGLRTDTQYFGPGTRLTVL.